The 24 T cell receptor beta chains reported below all come from one sample, sequenced in a study of blood T cell repertoires in COVID-19. Sequenced by immunoSEQ multiplex PCR; TCRdb stores in-frame clones only, minus some. Here the sample spans approximately 230,000 clones, 65% to 90% being singletons. The specimen was PBMCs or T cells enriched from blood (not recorded which). These receptors were collected from a man aged 35 to 55 who had recovered from COVID-19.

The genes are TRBV7-2 and TRBJ2-3; possibly TRBD2 for D (5 bases). Trimming removed 8 bases from V and 1 base from J, with 16 bases in between. CDR3 length equals 15 residues. Looked up from germline, CDR1 is SGHTA and CDR2 is FQGNSA. CDR3 residues: CASRTPLGGTDTQYF. CDR3 coding DNA: TGTGCCAGCCGCACCCCACTAGGCGGCACAGATACGCAGTATTTT. Looking up the rest from reference TRBV7-2 and TRBJ2-3 gives the full variable domain: GAGVSQSPSNKVTEKGKDVELRCDPISGHTALYWYRQSLGQGLEFLIYFQGNSAPDKSGLPSDRFSAERTGGSVSTLTIQRTQQEDSAVYLCASRTPLGGTDTQYFGPGTRLTVL.

This clone was detected many times. The chain uses TRBV7-2 and TRBJ2-3; 11 nucleotides line up with TRBD2. The germline gives CDR1 SGHTA, CDR2 FQGNSA. This CDR3 region has 15 residues. J gave up 3 bases and V 4 bases, and 3 bases lay outside the gene matches. CDR3 in DNA: TGTGCCAGCAGCTCAAGACTAGCGGGGACAGATACGCAGTATTTT. Its protein is CASSSRLAGTDTQYF.

The rearrangement joins TRBV19 to TRBJ2-2, with 7 bases aligning to TRBD2. The germline V gene has CDR1 LNHDA and CDR2 SQIVND (reference sequence). V was pared by 5 bases and J by 5 bases, with 11 bases of the junction left unmatched. The CDR3 length is 16 residues. CDR3 residues: CASSPSGLSETGELFF. The CDR3 DNA sequence: TGTGCCAGTAGTCCGTCGGGACTATCCGAAACCGGGGAGCTGTTTTTT.

The J gene is TRBJ1-6, the V gene TRBV4-1; D possibly corresponds to TRBD1 (6 bases). Per the germline V gene, CDR1 is MGHRA and CDR2 is YSYEKL. CDR3 length: 16 amino acids. Trimming stripped 2 bases from V and 9 bases from J, with 17 bases between. The CDR3 nucleotides read TGCGCCAGCAGCCAAAAGCCAACAGGGTTGCCTTCACCCCTCCACTTT. Translating it yields CASSQKPTGLPSPLHF.

The V call is TRBV30, the J call TRBJ2-1; 10 bases line up with TRBD1. Trimming cost V 5 bases and J 2 bases; bases outside gene matches: 6. The germline V gene has CDR1 GTSNPN and CDR2 SVGIG (reference sequence). The CDR3 loop spans 15 amino acids. CDR3 bases: TGTGCCTGGGACCTCGACAGGGGGCCCTACAATGAGCAGTTCTTC. Its translation is CAWDLDRGPYNEQFF.

This clone appeared a single time. The gene calls are TRBV2 and TRBJ2-1, with D maybe TRBD2 (7 bases). CDR1 and CDR2 from the germline V gene are SNHLY and FYNNEI. This CDR3 comprises 13 residues. V shed 11 bases and J shed 6 bases, with 17 bases lying between them. CDR3 coding DNA: TGTGCCGGGAGGGAGTCAGGGGCCAATGAGCAGTTCTTC. Its translation: CAGRESGANEQFF.

The chain combines TRBV6-4 with TRBJ1-1; D not resolved. V was shortened by 3 bases and J by 1 base, with 6 bases between the two germline ends. Germline V gives CDR1 MRHNA, CDR2 SNTAGT. The CDR3 is 13 amino acids. This chain's CDR3 is CASSEGENTEAFF. CDR3 coding DNA: TGTGCCAGCAGTGAAGGAGAGAACACTGAAGCTTTCTTT.

V and J are TRBV18 and TRBJ2-2, with a tentative D call TRBD1 (6 bases). CDR3 length: 16 amino acids. The V end lost 3 bases, the J end lost 5 bases, and 16 bases lay between the germline ends. Germline V gene data show CDR1 as KGHSH and CDR2 as LQKENI. The CDR3 DNA reads TGTGCCAGCTCACCGCCGGGACACTTCCTTACCGGGGAGCTGTTTTTT. Its protein is CASSPPGHFLTGELFF.

This clone was seen once. The rearrangement joins TRBV5-4 to TRBJ1-2, with D possibly being TRBD1 (5 bases). This CDR3 region has 13 residues. Germline loops: CDR1 SGHNT, CDR2 YYREEE (reference sequence). V was trimmed by 0 bases and J by 12 bases, leaving 15 bases between them. CDR3 protein: CASSLESGSSNTF. The CDR3 region has the DNA TGTGCCAGCAGCTTGGAATCAGGGTCCTCCAACACCTTC.

The rearrangement uses TRBV4-1 and TRBJ1-5; TRBD1 aligns across 10 bases. Germline CDR1 and CDR2: MGHRA and YSYEKL. CDR3 size: 19 residues. The ends lost 2 bases at V and 0 bases at J; junction bases unmatched: 10. The CDR3 DNA follows: TGCGCCAGCAGCCAAATTATAGGGACAGGGGAATATAGCAATCAGCCCCAGCATTTT. It yields the protein CASSQIIGTGEYSNQPQHF.

This chain links TRBV21-1 with TRBJ1-2; no DNA check was done on the table's D call, TRBD1. TRBV21-1 is reported as a pseudogene. CDR3 size: 18 residues. The CDR3 sequence is CASSTKTTSKQVGYGYTF. The CDR3 nucleotides are TGTGCCAGCAGCACCAAAACCACCTCAAAACAGGTGGGCTATGGCTACACCTTC.

The chain couples TRBV30 to TRBJ2-7, with 9 nucleotides matching TRBD1. This CDR3 region has 16 residues. With V trimmed by 3 bases and J by 4 bases, 13 bases remained unmatched. Germline values: CDR1 GTSNPN, CDR2 SVGIG (reference sequence). CDR3 nucleotides: TGTGCCTGGAGACTAACGACAGGGGGATTTAGTTACGAGCAGTACTTC. Protein: CAWRLTTGGFSYEQYF.

The chain couples TRBV15 to TRBJ2-1; no reliable D call. The V gene's germline CDR1 is LNHNV and CDR2 YYDKDF (reference sequence). The CDR3 spans 16 residues. Trimming left V 0 bases short and J 9 bases short, with 18 bases between. CDR3 coding DNA: TGTGCCACCAGCAGAGATTTCCTGGAGCCCAGTTCTGAGCAGTTCTTC. Amino acid sequence: CATSRDFLEPSSEQFF.

J is TRBJ1-5 and V is TRBV3-1 (or the pseudogene TRBV3-2), with a tentative D call TRBD1 (6 bases). The V gene's germline CDR1 is LGHDT and CDR2 YNNKEL (reference sequence). The CDR3 has 16 residues. V gave up 0 bases and J gave up 11 bases, with 20 bases separating them. The CDR3 spells CASSQDLGTSGGAQHF. In DNA, the CDR3 is TGTGCCAGCAGCCAAGACCTCGGGACATCAGGTGGAGCCCAGCATTTT.

This chain links TRBV18 with TRBJ2-7, with 9 bases identical to TRBD2. Per the germline V gene, CDR1 is KGHSH and CDR2 is LQKENI. The CDR3 runs 14 residues. The V gene end was trimmed by 5 bases and the J gene end by 1 base; junction bases not matched to a gene: 3. The CDR3 nucleotides are TGTGCCAGCTCAATGAGCGGGGGGTCCTACGAGCAGTACTTC. It yields the protein CASSMSGGSYEQYF.

The table lists this clone with a few counts. The rearrangement links TRBV10-3 to TRBJ1-2; D is perhaps TRBD1 (5 bases). Looked up from germline, CDR1 is ENHRY and CDR2 is SYGVKD. Deletions cut 4 bases from V and 8 bases from J, with 11 bases between. CDR3 length: 12 residues. CDR3 residues: CAISGRGKGYTF. The CDR3 DNA reads as TGTGCCATCAGTGGACGGGGGAAGGGCTACACCTTC.

V and J are TRBV7-6 and TRBJ2-7, with a weak D call TRBD1 (6 bases). CDR1 and CDR2 from the germline V gene are SGHVS and FNYEAQ. The CDR3 runs to 13 residues. V was trimmed by 5 bases and J by 3 bases, leaving 11 bases between them. The DNA for the CDR3 is TGTGCCAGCAGCCGGGACACGGACTACGAGCAGTACTTC. Amino acid sequence: CASSRDTDYEQYF.

This chain uses TRBV4-2 with TRBJ1-6; 10 bases fit TRBD1. The germline V gene has CDR1 LGHNA and CDR2 YNFKEQ. V shed 0 bases and J 3 bases; nucleotides not matched to a gene: 5. The CDR3 has 18 residues. CDR3 loop: CASSQDWGQGNYNSPLHF. As DNA, the CDR3 is TGTGCCAGCAGCCAAGATTGGGGACAGGGGAACTATAATTCACCCCTCCACTTT.

The V call is TRBV19, the J call TRBJ1-2; 7 bases line up with TRBD1. V lost 5 bases to trimming and J lost 8 bases; unmatched junction nucleotides: 8. The CDR3 consists of 13 residues. The germline CDR1 and CDR2 sequences are LNHDA and SQIVND (reference sequence). DNA of the CDR3: TGTGCCAGTAGTGCCGACAGGGACCGGGGCTACACCTTC. It specifies CASSADRDRGYTF.

The chain joins TRBV6-4 to TRBJ1-5; D not certain. The V end was cut by 6 bases, the J end by 7 bases, with 28 bases between. Germline V gives CDR1 MRHNA, CDR2 SNTAGT. The CDR3 runs 18 residues. The CDR3 DNA is TGTGCCAGCAGCCCCTCTGAACTCAGGCCCACATCACACCAGCCCCAGCATTTT. Translation gives CASSPSELRPTSHQPQHF.

The chain joins TRBV5-1 to TRBJ2-2; tentatively, D is TRBD1 (6 bases). V was trimmed by 4 bases and J by 4 bases, leaving 14 bases between them. The CDR3 is 15 amino acids. Looked up from germline, CDR1 is SGHRS and CDR2 is YFSETQ. CDR3 coding DNA: TGCGCCAGCAGCGTACAACAGGGTACCACCGGGGAGCTGTTTTTT. This encodes CASSVQQGTTGELFF. Based on the CDR3 plus reference TRBV5-1 and TRBJ2-2, the full variable domain is KAGVTQTPRYLIKTRGQQVTLSCSPISGHRSVSWYQQTPGQGLQFLFEYFSETQRNKGNFPGRFSGRQFSNSRSEMNVSTLELGDSALYLCASSVQQGTTGELFFGEGSRLTVL.

V is TRBV2 and J is TRBJ2-7; D call uncertain. Trimming left V 2 bases short and J 3 bases short, with 2 bases between. This CDR3 region has 11 residues. Per germline, CDR1 SNHLY and CDR2 FYNNEI. The CDR3 DNA sequence: TGTGCCAGCAGTGAACTCTACGAGCAGTACTTC. This translates into CASSELYEQYF.

This chain links TRBV5-6 with TRBJ1-2; 10 bases are shared with TRBD1. The CDR3 consists of 16 residues. The V gene end was trimmed by 0 bases and the J gene end by 7 bases; junction bases not matched to a gene: 9. Germline loops: CDR1 SGHDT, CDR2 YYEEEE. The CDR3 region is CASSLVRRDRGGGYTF. In nucleotides, the CDR3 is TGTGCCAGCAGCTTGGTCCGCCGGGACAGGGGTGGTGGCTACACCTTC.

The CDR3, as DNA: TGTGCCAGCAGCCAATTTCCTGATGAAAAACTGTTTTTT. Its translation: CASSQFPDEKLFF. The chain has TRBV3-1 (or the pseudogene TRBV3-2) and TRBJ1-4, with D unclear. The CDR3 contains 13 residues. V lost 2 bases and J 6 bases, leaving 7 bases between the germline ends. The germline gives CDR1 LGHDT, CDR2 YNNKEL (reference sequence).